Listed below are T cell receptor beta chains from one sample, sequenced in a study of PD-1 blockade in classical Hodgkin lymphoma. The assay was immunoSEQ multiplex PCR, and TCRdb's table has in-frame clones only and misses some. The data show 15,000 to 25,000 clones, roughly 85% seen once. The input for sequencing was CD4+ T cells from blood, taken before the fourth cycle of nivolumab. The receptor source for this set is a human donor with classical Hodgkin lymphoma. Both conserved end residues are part of each CDR3. D genes are given only for firm matches. Clone size is not always given. Where it is, it says once, few, many or a class for expanded clones.

CDR3 protein	CDR3 DNA	J gene	D gene	V gene	clone size
CSARENEQYF	TGCAGTGCGCGGGAAAACGAGCAGTACTTC	TRBJ2-7	.	TRBV20-1	.
CASSLNGRGTDTQYF	TGTGCCAGCAGTTTAAACGGGAGAGGGACAGATACGCAGTATTTT	TRBJ2-3	.	TRBV28	.
CASSPRMTEAFF	TGTGCCAGCTCACCTCGGATGACTGAAGCTTTCTTT	TRBJ1-1	.	TRBV18	.
CASSLRASSRSYEQYF	TGTGCCAGCAGCTTGCGCGCCTCCTCCAGGTCCTACGAGCAGTACTTC	TRBJ2-7	.	TRBV5-5	.
CSVGRGNQPQHF	TGCAGCGTTGGAAGGGGCAATCAACCCCAGCATTTT	TRBJ1-5	.	TRBV29-1	.
CASSSDRGSGNTIYF	TGTGCCAGCAGCTCTGACAGGGGCTCAGGAAACACCATATATTTT	TRBJ1-3	TRBD1	TRBV2	.
CASSLQGFWYEQYF	TGTGCCAGCAGTTTACAGGGATTCTGGTACGAGCAGTACTTC	TRBJ2-7	.	TRBV6-5	.
CASSYGGGPQHF	TGTGCCAGCAGTTACGGGGGTGGGCCCCAGCATTTT	TRBJ1-5	.	TRBV6-6	.
CASSLSRQGNQPQHF	TGTGCCAGCAGCTTGTCCCGACAGGGGAATCAGCCCCAGCATTTT	TRBJ1-5	TRBD1	TRBV5-5	.
CASSQDYGPSRVGQYF	TGTGCCAGCAGCCAAGATTACGGCCCTTCCCGGGTAGGGCAGTACTTC	TRBJ2-7	.	TRBV4-2	once
CASSPREQAWSYGYTF	TGTGCCAGCTCACCCCGTGAACAGGCTTGGAGCTATGGCTACACCTTC	TRBJ1-2	.	TRBV18	.
CASSFGGTRAYEQYF	TGCGCCAGCAGCTTTGGGGGGACTCGTGCCTACGAGCAGTACTTC	TRBJ2-7	.	TRBV5-1	.
CASRADRASNQPQHF	TGTGCCAGCAGAGCAGACCGGGCCTCCAATCAGCCCCAGCATTTT	TRBJ1-5	.	TRBV6-1	few
CASSFFPGQPQHF	TGTGCCAGCAGCTTTTTCCCTGGGCAGCCCCAGCATTTT	TRBJ1-5	.	TRBV7-8	.
CASSALRGGEQYF	TGCGCCAGCAGTGCTTTGCGCGGCGGGGAGCAGTACTTC	TRBJ2-7	.	TRBV10-1	.
CASSRTSGIDTGELFF	TGTGCCAGCAGCAGGACTAGCGGCATTGACACCGGGGAGCTGTTTTTT	TRBJ2-2	TRBD2	TRBV7-8	.
CASSHSHKGKTYGYTF	TGTGCCAGCAGCCATTCCCACAAAGGTAAGACCTATGGCTACACCTTC	TRBJ1-2	.	TRBV4-2	.
CASSTGITSGYTF	TGTGCCAGCAGTACAGGGATAACTTCGGGCTACACCTTC	TRBJ1-2	.	TRBV27	few
CASSVLNRGPETQYF	TGTGCCAGCTCAGTACTAAACAGGGGTCCAGAGACCCAGTACTTC	TRBJ2-5	TRBD1	TRBV18	.
CAIRINEKLFF	TGTGCCATCAGAATTAATGAAAAACTGTTTTTT	TRBJ1-4	.	TRBV10-3	.
CASSQATVGMETQYF	TGCGCCAGCAGCCAGGCGACGGTGGGGATGGAGACCCAGTACTTC	TRBJ2-5	.	TRBV5-1	.
CASSPFGHDTQYF	TGTGCCAGCAGCCCGTTCGGGCACGATACGCAGTATTTT	TRBJ2-3	.	TRBV5-4	.
CASSQTGGQKNTEAFF	TGTGCCAGCTCACAGACAGGGGGTCAAAAGAACACTGAAGCTTTCTTT	TRBJ1-1	TRBD1	TRBV18	.
CASSLRPADNEQFF	TGTGCTAGCAGCCTAAGACCAGCGGACAATGAGCAGTTCTTC	TRBJ2-1	.	TRBV7-7	.
CASSYFGGNTGELFF	TGTGCCAGCAGTTACTTTGGAGGGAACACCGGGGAGCTGTTTTTT	TRBJ2-2	.	TRBV6-5	.
CASSYRAGTGNQPQHF	TGTGCCAGCAGTTACCGTGCTGGGACAGGTAACCAGCCCCAGCATTTT	TRBJ1-5	TRBD1	TRBV6-5	.
CASSPRGGPVDTQYF	TGTGCCAGCAGTCCACGGGGGGGGCCCGTGGATACGCAGTATTTT	TRBJ2-3	TRBD2	TRBV25-1	.
CASSYDRGNTEAFF	TGCGCCAGCAGCTACGACAGAGGGAACACTGAAGCTTTCTTT	TRBJ1-1	.	TRBV5-1	.
CASSTRQFKDSGANVLTF	TGTGCCAGTAGTACTCGACAGTTTAAGGACTCTGGGGCCAACGTCCTGACTTTC	TRBJ2-6	.	TRBV19	few
CASKRGSHYEQYF	TGTGCCAGCAAAAGGGGGTCTCACTACGAGCAGTACTTC	TRBJ2-7	.	TRBV27	once
CASSPWTSDPYNEQFF	TGCGCCAGCAGCCCCTGGACTAGCGACCCCTACAATGAGCAGTTCTTC	TRBJ2-1	TRBD2	TRBV5-1	.
CASSLELAGARDTQYF	TGCGCCAGCAGCTTGGAACTAGCGGGAGCGCGCGATACGCAGTATTTT	TRBJ2-3	TRBD2	TRBV5-1	.
CASSQVNTGTQYF	TGTGCCAGCAGCCAAGTGAATACTGGTACGCAGTATTTT	TRBJ2-3	.	TRBV14	.
CASSQIADRQGQETQYF	TGCGCCAGCAGCCAGATAGCTGATCGACAGGGACAAGAGACCCAGTACTTC	TRBJ2-5	TRBD1	TRBV4-1	.
CASSTRGVEETQYF	TGTGCCAGCAGCACCAGGGGGGTGGAAGAGACCCAGTACTTC	TRBJ2-5	.	TRBV6-6	.
CASSLGYYEQYF	TGTGCCAGCAGTTTAGGATACTACGAGCAGTACTTC	TRBJ2-7	.	TRBV28	.
CASSELAGGPKQTGELFF	TGTGCCAGCAGTGAGTTAGCGGGAGGGCCCAAACAAACCGGGGAGCTGTTTTTT	TRBJ2-2	TRBD2	TRBV6-1	.